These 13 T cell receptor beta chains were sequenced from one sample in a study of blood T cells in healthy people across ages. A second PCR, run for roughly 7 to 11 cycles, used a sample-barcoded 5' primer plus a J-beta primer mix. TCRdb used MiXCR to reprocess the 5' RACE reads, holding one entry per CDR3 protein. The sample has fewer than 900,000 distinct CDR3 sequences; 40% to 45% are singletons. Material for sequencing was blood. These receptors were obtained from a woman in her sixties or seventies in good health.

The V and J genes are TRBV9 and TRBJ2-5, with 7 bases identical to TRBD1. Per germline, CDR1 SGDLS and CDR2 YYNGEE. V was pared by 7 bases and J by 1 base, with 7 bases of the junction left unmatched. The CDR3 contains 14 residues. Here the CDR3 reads CASGTGDLQETQYF. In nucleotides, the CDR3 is TGTGCCAGCGGCACAGGGGACCTCCAAGAGACCCAGTACTTC.

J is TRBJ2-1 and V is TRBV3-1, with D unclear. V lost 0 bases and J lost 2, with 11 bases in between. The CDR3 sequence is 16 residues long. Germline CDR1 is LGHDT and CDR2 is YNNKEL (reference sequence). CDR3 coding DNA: TGTGCCAGCAGCCAAGATCTGAGTGGCACCTACAATGAGCAGTTCTTC. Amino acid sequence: CASSQDLSGTYNEQFF.

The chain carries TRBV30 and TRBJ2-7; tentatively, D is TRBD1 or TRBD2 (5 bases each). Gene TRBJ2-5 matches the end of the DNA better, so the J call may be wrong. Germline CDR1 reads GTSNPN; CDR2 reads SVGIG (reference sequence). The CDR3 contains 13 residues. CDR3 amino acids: CAWKGTGKETQYF. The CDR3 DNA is TGTGCCTGGAAGGGGACGGGAAAAGAGACCCAGTACTTC.

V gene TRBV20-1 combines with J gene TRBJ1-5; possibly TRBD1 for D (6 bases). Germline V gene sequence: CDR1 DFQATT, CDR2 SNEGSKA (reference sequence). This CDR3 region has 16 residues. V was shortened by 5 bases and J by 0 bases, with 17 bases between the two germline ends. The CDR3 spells CSAVHLQGNSNQPQHF. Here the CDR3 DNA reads TGCAGTGCTGTCCACTTACAGGGAAATAGCAATCAGCCCCAGCATTTT.

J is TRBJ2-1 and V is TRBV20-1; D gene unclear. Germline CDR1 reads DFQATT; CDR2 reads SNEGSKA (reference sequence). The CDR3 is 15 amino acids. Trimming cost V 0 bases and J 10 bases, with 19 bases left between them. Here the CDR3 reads CSARDVGFEREEQFF. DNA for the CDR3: TGCAGTGCTAGAGATGTGGGTTTCGAAAGGGAAGAGCAGTTCTTC.

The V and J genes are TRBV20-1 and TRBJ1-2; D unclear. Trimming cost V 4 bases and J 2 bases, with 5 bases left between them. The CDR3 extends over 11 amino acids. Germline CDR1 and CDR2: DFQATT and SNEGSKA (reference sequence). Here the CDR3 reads CSATPNYGYTF. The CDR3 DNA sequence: TGCAGTGCTACCCCCAACTATGGCTACACCTTC.

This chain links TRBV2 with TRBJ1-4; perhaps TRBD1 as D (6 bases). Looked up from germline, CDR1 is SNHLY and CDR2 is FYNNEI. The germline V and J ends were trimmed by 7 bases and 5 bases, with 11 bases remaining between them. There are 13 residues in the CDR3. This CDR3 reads CASKRTVNEKLFF. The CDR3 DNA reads TGTGCCAGCAAACGGACAGTAAATGAAAAACTGTTTTTT.

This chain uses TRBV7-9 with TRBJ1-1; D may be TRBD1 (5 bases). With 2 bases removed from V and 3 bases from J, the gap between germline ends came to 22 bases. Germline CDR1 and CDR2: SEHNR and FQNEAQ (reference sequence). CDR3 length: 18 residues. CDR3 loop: CASSLMGRRKEEHTEAFF. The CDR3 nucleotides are TGTGCCAGCAGCTTAATGGGGCGTAGAAAAGAGGAGCACACTGAAGCTTTCTTT.

CDR3 region: CSAGGSGAEGNQPQHF. DNA for the CDR3: TGCAGTGCTGGCGGGTCCGGGGCGGAGGGGAATCAGCCCCAGCATTTT. This sequence joins TRBV20-1 and TRBJ1-5, with D perhaps TRBD1 (5 bases). The V end was cut by 5 bases, the J end by 4 bases, with 21 bases between. CDR1 and CDR2 from the germline V gene are DFQATT and SNEGSKA (reference sequence). The CDR3 length is 16 residues.

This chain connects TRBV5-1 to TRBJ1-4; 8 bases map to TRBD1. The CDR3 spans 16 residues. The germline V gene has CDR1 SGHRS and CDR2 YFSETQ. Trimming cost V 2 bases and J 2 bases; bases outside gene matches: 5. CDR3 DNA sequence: TGCGCCAGCAGCTTCGGACAGGGTGGGACTAATGAAAAACTGTTTTTT. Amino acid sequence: CASSFGQGGTNEKLFF.

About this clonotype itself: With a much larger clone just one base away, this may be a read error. CDR3 in amino acids: CASSCLSTDTQYF. In DNA form, the CDR3 reads TGTGCCAGCAGCTGTCTCTCTACGGATACGCAGTATTTT. The chain couples TRBV5-5 to TRBJ2-3; D gene unclear. Trimming removed 3 bases from V and 6 bases from J, with 11 bases in between. Germline-derived CDR1 and CDR2 are SGHKS and YYEKEE (reference sequence). The CDR3 is made up of 13 amino acids.

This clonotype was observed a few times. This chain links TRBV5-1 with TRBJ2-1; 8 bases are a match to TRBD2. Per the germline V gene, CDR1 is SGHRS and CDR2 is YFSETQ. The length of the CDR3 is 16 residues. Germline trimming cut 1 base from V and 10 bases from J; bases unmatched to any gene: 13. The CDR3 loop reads CASSLTRLSGSDEQFF. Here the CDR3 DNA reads TGCGCCAGCAGCTTGACCCGACTGAGCGGGAGCGACGAGCAGTTCTTC.

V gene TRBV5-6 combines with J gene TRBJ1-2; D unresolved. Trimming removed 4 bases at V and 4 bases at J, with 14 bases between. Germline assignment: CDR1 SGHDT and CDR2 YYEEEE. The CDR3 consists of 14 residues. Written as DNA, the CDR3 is TGTGCCAGCAGCCCGCGGCAGGTTGGCTATGGCTACACCTTC. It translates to CASSPRQVGYGYTF.